The rows below give T cell receptor beta chains drawn from one sample of a study of blood T cell repertoires in COVID-19. Only in-frame clones appear in the TCRdb table, and some are missing; sequencing was by immunoSEQ multiplex PCR. The sample records tens of thousands of clones, 75% to 90% being singletons. The sequenced material came from peripheral blood. These TCRs come from a woman between 65 and 79 years old with active COVID-19. Both conserved end residues are part of each CDR3.

J,V,length,CDR3
TRBJ1-1,TRBV18,13,CAGRTGANTEAFF
TRBJ2-1,TRBV5-1,16,CASSFGTSGGAAEQFF
TRBJ2-5,TRBV6-5,14,CASSTETDSETQYF
TRBJ1-6,TRBV6-6,15,CASSSRSSYNSPLHF
TRBJ2-1,TRBV15,14,CATTLGVSYNEQFF
TRBJ1-5,TRBV2,14,CATGERTFNQPQHF
TRBJ2-3,TRBV28,18,CASRPGMGIAGITDTQYF
TRBJ2-2,TRBV5-1,15,CASSSGPGVVGELFF
TRBJ1-2,TRBV3-1/TRBV3-2,16,CASSQRGGQGHYGYTF
TRBJ1-1,TRBV18,15,CASSPRTDMNTEAFF
TRBJ2-3,TRBV19,15,CASSTQGGGTDTQYF
TRBJ1-3,TRBV7-2,17,CASSLAGGTGVGNTIYF
TRBJ2-5,TRBV7-8,13,CASSHDSKETQYF
TRBJ1-3,TRBV6-6,15,CASRGDRVDGNTIYF
TRBJ2-3,TRBV4-1,17,CASSQVVSADRTDTQYF
TRBJ2-1,TRBV5-1,13,CASSLDNGDEQFF
TRBJ2-2,TRBV7-6,14,CASSRGGSGGELFF
TRBJ2-3,TRBV7-2,16,CASSLQGAQWTDTQYF
TRBJ2-5,TRBV7-2,15,CASSRDRGIWETQYF
TRBJ2-3,TRBV5-1,16,CASSPEVDRVTDTQYF
TRBJ1-4,TRBV6-7,18,CASSYFSLLGDRWLKLFF
TRBJ2-5,TRBV6-6,15,CASTPLGRGQETQYF
TRBJ2-1,TRBV6-5,14,CASRPGQGVNEQFF
TRBJ1-6,TRBV5-6,14,CASSPDYYNSPLHF
TRBJ2-5,TRBV7-3,15,CASSLNGQEGETQYF
TRBJ1-5,TRBV11-2,13,CASSLAGTGGIHF
TRBJ2-2,TRBV29-1,15,CSALTDRAATGELFF
TRBJ2-1,TRBV7-2,16,CASSYGGAGKYNEQFF
TRBJ1-5,TRBV10-3,14,CAISEQGSNQPQHF
TRBJ2-1,TRBV18,16,CASSDNRIISYNEQFF
TRBJ2-7,TRBV29-1,15,CSVEFAGGFPYEQYF
TRBJ1-2,TRBV9,16,CASSAGTGLRGSGYTF
TRBJ2-5,TRBV14,17,CASSPHPLAGYQETQYF
TRBJ1-3,TRBV27,11,CASSTGNTIYF
TRBJ1-2,TRBV7-2,16,CASSPRTGPTNYGYTF
TRBJ2-3,TRBV19,18,CASSIDLAGSTGMDTQYF
TRBJ2-2,TRBV4-1,13,CASSLWAAGELFF
TRBJ2-3,TRBV29-1,14,CSVERTTGTDTQYF
TRBJ1-5,TRBV29-1,13,CSVEGQGGQPQHF
TRBJ2-2,TRBV28,15,CASSLGRGATGELFF
TRBJ2-5,TRBV2,12,CASKTDQETQYF
TRBJ2-7,TRBV9,14,CASSVGTGHYEQYF
TRBJ2-7,TRBV19,14,CASTSGEATYEQYF
TRBJ2-2,TRBV7-2,18,CASTLPPQLAGGPGELFF
TRBJ2-3,TRBV5-1,14,CASSLGRPTDTQYF
TRBJ2-1,TRBV7-2,14,CASSSRSSYNEQFF
TRBJ2-3,TRBV7-2,13,CASSLVTEGSEYF
TRBJ1-2,TRBV27,16,CASSPWGQGPPYGYTF
TRBJ1-6,TRBV6-4,11,CASSAGGHLHF
TRBJ2-2,TRBV5-1,15,CASSIQTGGSGELFF
TRBJ1-4,TRBV18,13,CASSRPGEEKLFF